The present entry profiles one TCR beta chain with its context. This CDR3 has 14 residues. Per germline, CDR1 SGDLS and CDR2 YYNGEE. V shed 4 bases and J shed 0 bases, with 11 bases lying between them. This entry is derived from a study of blood T cell repertoires in COVID-19. Study-wide background: There were acute and convalescent COVID-19 samples, and they came from the United States, Italy and Spain.

The repertoire was sequenced with immunoSEQ multiplex PCR; TCRdb's copy has only in-frame clones and lacks some. The sample consists of about 100,000 clones, 87% of them appearing once. This receptor was identified in a man aged 25 to 40 in a cohort sampled during active COVID-19. The rearrangement joins TRBV9 to TRBJ2-7; D unclear. The sequencing sample was made of peripheral blood. The CDR3 loop is CASSSRADSYEQYF. The CDR3 DNA is TGTGCCAGCAGCTCCCGCGCTGACTCCTACGAGCAGTACTTC.